Presented here are 21 T cell receptor beta chains from one specimen sequenced in a study of blood T cells in healthy people across ages. The second PCR ran roughly 6 to 11 cycles with a sample-barcoded 5' primer and J-beta primers. TCRdb called the 5' RACE reads again in MiXCR, with one record for every CDR3 protein. The data hold about 1.4 million distinct CDR3 sequences, with roughly 60% observed a single time. Sequencing was performed on blood. Receptors originate from a man aged 18-30 years in good health.

This clonotype was counted ten times or more. The chain has TRBV12-3 or TRBV12-4 and TRBJ2-5, with TRBD1 as a possible D gene (6 bases). The CDR3 sequence is 13 residues long. Trimming removed 3 bases from V and 4 bases from J, with 9 bases in between. CDR3: CASSFEGGETQYF. CDR3 coding DNA: TGTGCCAGCAGTTTTGAAGGGGGAGAGACCCAGTACTTC.

V gene TRBV27 combines with J gene TRBJ2-7; D might be TRBD1 or TRBD2, each matching 5 bases. CDR1 MNHEY and CDR2 SMNVEV come from the germline V gene (reference sequence). V gave up 5 bases and J gave up 2 bases, with 13 bases separating them. This CDR3 has 14 residues. The CDR3 DNA follows: TGTGCCAGCAGTGCCGGGACCGCTGCCTACGAGCAGTACTTC. Protein product: CASSAGTAAYEQYF.

This clonotype was seen many times. The chain recombines TRBV29-1 with TRBJ1-4; D ambiguous. V lost 1 base, J lost 8 bases, and 5 bases lay in between. The germline V gene has CDR1 SQVTM and CDR2 ANQGSEA. This CDR3 spans 11 amino acids. The DNA for the CDR3 is TGCAGCGTTGAAGTGGGCGAAAAACTGTTTTTT. The encoded protein is CSVEVGEKLFF.

Here the CDR3 DNA reads TGTGCCACTAGATCGGGACAAGACGACAATGAGCAGTTCTTC. Residues: CATRSGQDDNEQFF. The gene calls are TRBV10-3 and TRBJ2-1, with a weak D call TRBD1 (6 bases). The V end was cut by 10 bases, the J end by 5 bases, with 18 bases between. There are 14 residues in the CDR3. The germline CDR1 and CDR2 sequences are ENHRY and SYGVKD.

This sequence joins TRBV6-1 and TRBJ2-1, with 10 bases matching TRBD2. With V trimmed by 7 bases and J by 1 base, 4 bases remained unmatched. Germline CDR1 reads MNHNS; CDR2 reads SASEGT. The CDR3 totals 15 residues. This CDR3 reads CASTPLAGSYNEQFF. The CDR3 nucleotides read TGTGCCAGCACTCCACTAGCGGGGTCCTACAATGAGCAGTTCTTC.

This chain joins TRBV20-1 and TRBJ1-4; D is unclear. V lost 4 bases, J lost 5 bases, and 14 bases lay in between. Germline lookup yields CDR1 DFQATT and CDR2 SNEGSKA (reference sequence). The CDR3 sequence is 14 residues long. CDR3 nucleotides: TGCAGTGCTACCGCCTCGACACAGAATGAAAAACTGTTTTTT. The encoded protein is CSATASTQNEKLFF.

The J gene is TRBJ2-3, the V gene TRBV2; no reliable D call. Per germline, CDR1 SNHLY and CDR2 FYNNEI. The ends were cut back, 6 bases at V and 6 bases at J, with 16 bases in the middle. The CDR3 loop spans 14 amino acids. Written as DNA, the CDR3 is TGTGCCAGCAGGGCAGGCCCGCATCTGGATACGCAGTATTTT. Protein sequence: CASRAGPHLDTQYF. Supplemented by reference TRBV2 and TRBJ2-3, the full variable domain reads EPEVTQTPSHQVTQMGQEVILRCVPISNHLYFYWYRQILGQKVEFLVSFYNNEISEKSEIFDDQFSVERPDGSNFTLKIRSTKLEDSAMYFCASRAGPHLDTQYFGPGTRLTVL.

The chain joins TRBV7-2 to TRBJ1-1; a weak D match, TRBD1 (6 bases). The CDR3 consists of 14 residues. Germline V gene sequence: CDR1 SGHTA, CDR2 FQGNSA. Between the trimmed V and J ends, which lost 3 bases and 5 bases, there was a span of 13 bases. CDR3 bases: TGTGCCAGCAGCTTGTATTCCAGGGGAACTGAAGCTTTCTTT. Translated, it gives CASSLYSRGTEAFF.

This clonotype occurred once. The chain is built from TRBV4-2 and TRBJ2-7, with 7 positions matching TRBD2. Per germline, CDR1 LGHNA and CDR2 YNFKEQ. The length of the CDR3 is 16 residues. Germline trimming cut 4 bases from V and 7 bases from J; bases unmatched to any gene: 16. The CDR3 spells CASSRYSGIGYNEQYF. The CDR3 DNA reads as TGTGCCAGCAGCCGCTACAGCGGGATCGGGTACAATGAGCAGTACTTC.

This clonotype was observed a single time. The chain couples TRBV5-5 to TRBJ2-4; 10 bases map to TRBD2. The end of the DNA is better explained by TRBJ2-5, so the J call may be wrong. The CDR3 covers 16 residues. Germline V gives CDR1 SGHKS, CDR2 YYEKEE (reference sequence). The CDR3 DNA is TGTGCCAGCAGCTTGGGAGCTAGCGGGAGCACTGAGACCCAGTACTTC. The encoded protein is CASSLGASGSTETQYF.

This rearrangement joins TRBV4-3 to TRBJ2-1, with 8 nucleotides matching TRBD2. The V segment lost 0 bases and the J segment 8 bases; nucleotides outside the gene matches: 15. The CDR3 runs to 18 residues. From germline, CDR1 is LGHNA and CDR2 YSLEER. The CDR3 is CASSQDIRAGGRSYEQFF. Written as DNA, the CDR3 is TGCGCCAGCAGCCAAGATATAAGGGCGGGGGGACGAAGTTATGAGCAGTTCTTC.

This sequence joins TRBV9 and TRBJ2-4; the match to TRBD2 covers 9 bases. The DNA end is a closer match to TRBJ2-5, so the J assignment may be wrong. The CDR3 has 18 amino acids. Per germline, CDR1 SGDLS and CDR2 YYNGEE. CDR3 in amino acids: CASSVGSHSGGPQETQYF. In DNA form, the CDR3 reads TGTGCCAGCAGCGTAGGGTCGCATAGCGGGGGCCCACAAGAGACCCAGTACTTC.

The chain joins TRBV6-2 or TRBV6-3 to TRBJ2-1; D perhaps matches TRBD1 (6 bases). V lost 5 bases and J 5 bases, leaving 16 bases between the germline ends. The CDR3 has 15 residues. Germline V gene lookup returns CDR1 MNHEY and CDR2 SVGEGT. Here the CDR3 reads CASSHRAAPHNEQFF. The CDR3 DNA follows: TGTGCCAGCAGTCACAGGGCCGCTCCCCACAATGAGCAGTTCTTC.

The V and J genes are TRBV4-3 and TRBJ2-4; 8 bases align to TRBD1. The CDR3 is made up of 19 amino acids. CDR1 and CDR2 (germline): LGHNA, YSLEER. The V segment lost 4 bases and the J segment 7 bases; nucleotides outside the gene matches: 21. CDR3 protein: CASSPETGDPTLGENIQYF. The CDR3 DNA reads TGCGCCAGCAGCCCCGAGACAGGGGACCCGACCCTTGGTGAGAACATTCAGTACTTC.

V and J are TRBV7-9 and TRBJ1-1; no clear D. Trimming cost V 4 bases and J 4 bases, with 7 bases left between them. CDR1 and CDR2 (germline): SEHNR, FQNEAQ (reference sequence). The CDR3 length is 12 residues. This chain's CDR3 is CASSYGPTEAFF. CDR3 DNA: TGTGCCAGCAGCTACGGTCCCACTGAAGCTTTCTTT.

The CDR3 DNA reads TGTGCCAGCAGCCCCCGGGGTACCTACCACACAGATACGCAGTATTTT. As protein: CASSPRGTYHTDTQYF. The V call is TRBV11-2, the J call TRBJ2-3, with D possibly being TRBD2 (5 bases). This CDR3 is 16 amino acids long. V was pared by 5 bases and J by 2 bases, with 17 bases between. In germline, CDR1 is SGHAT, CDR2 FQNNGV.

This chain uses TRBV4-3 with TRBJ2-7; 8 bases map to TRBD2. CDR3 size: 15 residues. The V gene end was trimmed by 0 bases and the J gene end by 3 bases; junction bases not matched to a gene: 4. The germline CDR1 and CDR2 sequences are LGHNA and YSLEER. Here the CDR3 reads CASSQDVGTSYEQYF. The CDR3 DNA is TGCGCCAGCAGCCAAGATGTGGGGACTAGCTACGAGCAGTACTTC.

The CDR3 bases are TGTGCCAGCAGTATGAATAGGGCTAATGTGAACACTGAAGCTTTCTTT. Protein product: CASSMNRANVNTEAFF. This chain joins TRBV2 and TRBJ1-1; D ambiguous. V lost 5 bases, J lost 0 bases, and 16 bases lay in between. The CDR3 length is 16 residues. Germline lookup yields CDR1 SNHLY and CDR2 FYNNEI.

V gene TRBV5-1 combines with J gene TRBJ2-7; 11 nucleotides match TRBD2. The CDR3 loop spans 16 amino acids. The V gene's germline CDR1 is SGHRS and CDR2 YFSETQ. V shed 0 bases and J 4 bases; nucleotides not matched to a gene: 6. The CDR3 spells CASSLEVWTSGYEQYF. CDR3 nucleotides: TGCGCCAGCAGCTTGGAGGTCTGGACTAGCGGGTACGAGCAGTACTTC.

The chain uses TRBV29-1 and TRBJ1-1; the D is unclear. The germline V and J ends were trimmed by 7 bases and 0 bases, with 18 bases remaining between them. Germline lookup yields CDR1 SQVTM and CDR2 ANQGSEA. The CDR3 has 15 amino acids. CDR3 amino acids: CSAEFPSWLNTEAFF. CDR3 DNA: TGCAGCGCGGAATTCCCTTCGTGGTTGAACACTGAAGCTTTCTTT.

The rearrangement links TRBV4-1 to TRBJ2-7; D is undetermined. V shed 1 base and J shed 3 bases, with 13 bases lying between them. This CDR3 is 15 amino acids long. In germline, CDR1 is MGHRA, CDR2 YSYEKL. The CDR3 loop reads CASSQVGGANYEQYF. The CDR3 DNA follows: TGCGCCAGCAGCCAAGTTGGTGGAGCTAACTACGAGCAGTACTTC.